This T cell receptor beta chain was recorded in a study of cytomegalovirus exposure and HLA in healthy donors. Notes on the study in general: Judged likely to be a sequencing artifact was a cluster of highly shared sequence variants. Analyses of presence/absence relied on an assumption of roughly uniform sequencing depth across donors.

Remarks on this clone: Its antigen is still unknown.

The PCR employed 60 Vbeta primers together with 13 Jbeta primers. Assay used: immunoSEQ multiplex PCR; TCRdb lists only in-frame clones, some missing. The sample contains over 150,000 clones, roughly 87% of which appear only once. Trimming at V came to 5 bases and at J to 6 bases, leaving 7 bases not matched to a gene. Germline loops: CDR1 SGHVS, CDR2 FNYEAQ. CDR3 size: 14 residues. V and J are TRBV7-6 and TRBJ2-1; 7 positions agree with TRBD1. This clonotype was sampled from a girl aged 5 to 17 in good health and CMV-seropositive. Sequencing input: PBMCs. The CDR3 DNA reads as TGTGCCAGCAGCACCCGACAGGGTGCCAATGAGCAGTTCTTC. Protein product: CASSTRQGANEQFF. The whole variable domain, filled in from reference TRBV7-6 and TRBJ2-1, reads GAGVSQSPRYKVTKRGQDVALRCDPISGHVSLYWYRQALGQGPEFLTYFNYEAQQDKSGLPNDRFSAERPEGSISTLTIQRTEQRDSAMYRCASSTRQGANEQFFGPGTRLTVL.